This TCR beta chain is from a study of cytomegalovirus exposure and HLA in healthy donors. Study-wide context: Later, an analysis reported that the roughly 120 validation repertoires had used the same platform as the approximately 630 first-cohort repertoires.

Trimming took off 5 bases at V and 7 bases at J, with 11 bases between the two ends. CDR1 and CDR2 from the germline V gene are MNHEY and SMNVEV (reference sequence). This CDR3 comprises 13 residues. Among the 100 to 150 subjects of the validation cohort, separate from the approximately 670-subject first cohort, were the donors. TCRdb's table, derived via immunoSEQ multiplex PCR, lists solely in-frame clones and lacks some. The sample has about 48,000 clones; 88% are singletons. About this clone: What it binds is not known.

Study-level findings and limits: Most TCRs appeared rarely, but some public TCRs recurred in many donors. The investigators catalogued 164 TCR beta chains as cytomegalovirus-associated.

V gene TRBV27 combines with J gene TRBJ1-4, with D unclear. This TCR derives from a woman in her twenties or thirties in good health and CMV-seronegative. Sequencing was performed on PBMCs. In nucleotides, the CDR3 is TGTGCCAGCAGTGGAGGGCGGGGTGAAAAACTGTTTTTT. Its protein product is CASSGGRGEKLFF.